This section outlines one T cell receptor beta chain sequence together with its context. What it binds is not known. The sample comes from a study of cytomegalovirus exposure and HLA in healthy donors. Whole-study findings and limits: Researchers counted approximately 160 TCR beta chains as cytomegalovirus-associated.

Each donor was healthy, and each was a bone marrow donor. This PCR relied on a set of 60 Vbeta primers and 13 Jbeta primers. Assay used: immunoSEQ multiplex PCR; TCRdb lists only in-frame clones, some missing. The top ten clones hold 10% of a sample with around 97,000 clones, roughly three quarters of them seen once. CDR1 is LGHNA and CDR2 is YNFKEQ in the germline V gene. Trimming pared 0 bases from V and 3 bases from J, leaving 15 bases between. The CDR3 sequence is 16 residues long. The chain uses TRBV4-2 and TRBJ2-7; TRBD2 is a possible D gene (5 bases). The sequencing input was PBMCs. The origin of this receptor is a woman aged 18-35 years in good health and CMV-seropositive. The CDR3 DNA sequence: TGTGCCAGCAGCCAAGAGGGTCTCCAGGCGGGCTACGAGCAGTACTTC. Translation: CASSQEGLQAGYEQYF.